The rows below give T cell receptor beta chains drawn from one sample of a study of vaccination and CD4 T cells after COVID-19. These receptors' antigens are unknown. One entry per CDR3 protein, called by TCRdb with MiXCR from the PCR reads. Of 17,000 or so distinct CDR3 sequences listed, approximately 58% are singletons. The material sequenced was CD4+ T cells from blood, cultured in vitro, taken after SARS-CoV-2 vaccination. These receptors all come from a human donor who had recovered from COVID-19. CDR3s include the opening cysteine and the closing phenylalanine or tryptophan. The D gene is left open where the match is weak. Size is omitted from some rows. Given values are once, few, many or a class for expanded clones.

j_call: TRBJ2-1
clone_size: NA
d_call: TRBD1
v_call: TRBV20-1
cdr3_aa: CSALPPGQGAYNEQFF
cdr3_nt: TGCAGTGCTCTCCCACCGGGACAGGGGGCTTACAATGAGCAGTTCTTC

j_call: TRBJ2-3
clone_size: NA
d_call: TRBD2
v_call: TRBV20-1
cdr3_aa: CSAAGTTRALASTDTQYF
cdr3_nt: TGCAGTGCAGCGGGGACCACCAGGGCCCTAGCAAGTACAGATACGCAGTATTTT

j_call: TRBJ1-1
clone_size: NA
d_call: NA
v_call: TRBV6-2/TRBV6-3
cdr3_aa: CVSSYSGADTEAFF
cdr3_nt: TGTGTCAGCAGTTACTCGGGGGCGGACACTGAAGCTTTCTTT

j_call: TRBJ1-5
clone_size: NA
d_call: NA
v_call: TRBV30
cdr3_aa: CAWSVPGPNQPQHF
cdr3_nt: TGTGCCTGGAGTGTTCCGGGCCCCAATCAGCCCCAGCATTTT

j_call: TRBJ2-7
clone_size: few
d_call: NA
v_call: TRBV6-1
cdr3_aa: CASSEQGGSLGEQYF
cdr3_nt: TGTGCCAGCAGTGAACAGGGGGGCTCGTTGGGCGAGCAGTACTTC

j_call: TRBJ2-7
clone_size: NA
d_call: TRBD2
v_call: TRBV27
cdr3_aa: CASSLHSASGRSSSYEQYF
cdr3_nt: TGTGCCAGCAGTTTACATAGCGCTAGCGGGAGGTCTAGCTCCTACGAGCAGTACTTC

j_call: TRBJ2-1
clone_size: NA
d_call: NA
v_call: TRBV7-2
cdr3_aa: CASSADGEQFF
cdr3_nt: TGTGCCAGCAGCGCCGATGGGGAGCAGTTCTTC

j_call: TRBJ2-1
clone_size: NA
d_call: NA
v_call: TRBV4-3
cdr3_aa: CASSQKPQGNEQFF
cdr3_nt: TGCGCCAGCAGCCAGAAACCGCAGGGAAATGAGCAGTTCTTC

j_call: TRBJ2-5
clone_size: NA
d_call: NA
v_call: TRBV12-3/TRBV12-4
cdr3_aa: CASSKNTWTAYQETQYF
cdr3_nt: TGTGCCAGCAGTAAGAACACTTGGACAGCGTACCAAGAGACCCAGTACTTC

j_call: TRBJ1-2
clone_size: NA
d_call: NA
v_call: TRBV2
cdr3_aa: CASRPSRQLSNYGYTF
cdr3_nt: TGTGCCAGCAGACCAAGTAGACAGCTGTCTAACTATGGCTACACCTTC

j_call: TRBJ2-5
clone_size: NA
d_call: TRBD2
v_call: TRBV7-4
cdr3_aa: CASSKKGEGLAGLAGVETQYF
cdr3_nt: TGTGCCAGCAGCAAAAAGGGGGAGGGTCTTGCGGGTCTAGCGGGGGTAGAGACCCAGTACTTC

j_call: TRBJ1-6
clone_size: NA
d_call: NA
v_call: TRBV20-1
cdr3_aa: CSARADTFNSPLHF
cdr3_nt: TGCAGTGCTAGGGCGGACACCTTTAATTCACCCCTCCACTTT

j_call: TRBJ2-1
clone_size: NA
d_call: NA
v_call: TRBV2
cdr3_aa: CASSGQISYNEQFF
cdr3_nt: TGTGCCAGCAGTGGGCAGATTTCCTACAATGAGCAGTTCTTC

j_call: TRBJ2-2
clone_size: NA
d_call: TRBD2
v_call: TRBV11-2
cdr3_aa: CASGLTSGRAGELFF
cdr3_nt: TGTGCCAGCGGACTTACTAGCGGGAGGGCCGGGGAGCTGTTTTTT

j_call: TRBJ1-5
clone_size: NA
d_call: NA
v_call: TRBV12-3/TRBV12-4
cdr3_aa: CASSPTVGYNQPQHF
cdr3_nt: TGTGCCAGCAGCCCCACGGTGGGTTACAATCAGCCCCAGCATTTT

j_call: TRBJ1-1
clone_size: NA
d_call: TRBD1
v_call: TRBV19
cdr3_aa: CASMGTGLTFGREAFF
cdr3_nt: TGTGCCAGTATGGGGACAGGACTAACTTTCGGACGTGAAGCTTTCTTT

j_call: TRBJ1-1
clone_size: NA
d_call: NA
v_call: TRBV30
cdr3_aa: CAWQAGQVLF
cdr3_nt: TGTGCCTGGCAGGCGGGGCAAGTCCTCTTT

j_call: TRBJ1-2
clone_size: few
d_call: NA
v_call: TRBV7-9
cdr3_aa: CASSFRDNLGYTF
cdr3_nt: TGTGCCAGCAGCTTTCGAGACAATCTTGGCTACACCTTC

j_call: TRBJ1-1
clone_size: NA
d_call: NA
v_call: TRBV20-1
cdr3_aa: CSASRPPGAEAFF
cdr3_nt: TGCAGTGCTAGTCGCCCCCCTGGGGCTGAAGCTTTCTTT

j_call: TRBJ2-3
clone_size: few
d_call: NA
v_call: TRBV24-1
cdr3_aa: CATQQLGDTQYF
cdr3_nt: TGTGCCACACAACAACTTGGTGATACGCAGTATTTT

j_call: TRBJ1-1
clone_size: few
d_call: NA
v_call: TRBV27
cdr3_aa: CASRSLSSNTEAFF
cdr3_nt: TGTGCCAGCAGATCCCTAAGCTCGAACACTGAAGCTTTCTTT

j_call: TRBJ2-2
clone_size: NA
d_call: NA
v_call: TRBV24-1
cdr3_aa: CATSKTLNTGELFF
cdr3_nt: TGTGCCACCAGTAAGACTTTGAACACCGGGGAGCTGTTTTTT

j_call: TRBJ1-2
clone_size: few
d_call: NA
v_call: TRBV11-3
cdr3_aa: CASSLGGVGYTF
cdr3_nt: TGTGCCAGCAGCTTAGGAGGAGTCGGCTACACCTTC

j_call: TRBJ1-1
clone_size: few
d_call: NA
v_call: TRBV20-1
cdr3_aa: CSARDGQLGDKAFF
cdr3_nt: TGCAGTGCTAGAGATGGGCAGCTTGGCGACAAAGCTTTCTTT

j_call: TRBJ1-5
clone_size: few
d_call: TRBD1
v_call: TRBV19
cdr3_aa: CASSINTGAPNQPQHF
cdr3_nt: TGTGCCAGTAGTATAAATACAGGGGCGCCTAATCAGCCCCAGCATTTT

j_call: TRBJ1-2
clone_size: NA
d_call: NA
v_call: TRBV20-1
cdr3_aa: CSASVGRGGYTF
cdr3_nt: TGCAGTGCTAGCGTAGGGAGAGGTGGCTACACCTTC

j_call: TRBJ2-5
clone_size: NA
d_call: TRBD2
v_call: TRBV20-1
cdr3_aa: CSARESGGHQETQYF
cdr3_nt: TGCAGTGCTAGGGAGAGCGGGGGCCACCAAGAGACCCAGTACTTC

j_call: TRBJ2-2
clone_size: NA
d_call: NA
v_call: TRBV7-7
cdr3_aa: CASSLAVGGQGTGELFF
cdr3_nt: TGTGCCAGCAGCTTAGCCGTGGGCGGCCAGGGCACCGGGGAGCTGTTTTTT

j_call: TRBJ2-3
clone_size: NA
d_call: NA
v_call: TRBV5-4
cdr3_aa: CASSLVRGTDTQYF
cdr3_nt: TGTGCCAGCAGCTTGGTCAGGGGCACAGATACGCAGTATTTT

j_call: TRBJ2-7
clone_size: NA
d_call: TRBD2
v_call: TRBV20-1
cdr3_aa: CSARTSGGTYEQYF
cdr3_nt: TGCAGTGCAAGGACTAGCGGGGGGACCTACGAGCAGTACTTC

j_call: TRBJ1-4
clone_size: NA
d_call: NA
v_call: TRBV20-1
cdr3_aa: CSARLSEKLFF
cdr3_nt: TGCAGTGCTAGGTTGTCCGAAAAACTGTTTTTT

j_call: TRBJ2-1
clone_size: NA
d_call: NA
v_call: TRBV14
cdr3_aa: CASSPGLGSYNEQFF
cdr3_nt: TGTGCCAGCAGCCCGGGACTGGGGTCCTACAATGAGCAGTTCTTC

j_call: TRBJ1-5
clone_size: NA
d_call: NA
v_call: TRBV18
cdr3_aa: CASSDLRDQHF
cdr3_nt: TGTGCCAGCTCGGATTTAAGGGACCAGCATTTT

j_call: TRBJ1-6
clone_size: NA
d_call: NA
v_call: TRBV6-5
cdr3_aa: CASSYSTDGSPLHF
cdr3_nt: TGTGCCAGCAGTTACTCCACCGATGGTTCACCCCTCCACTTT

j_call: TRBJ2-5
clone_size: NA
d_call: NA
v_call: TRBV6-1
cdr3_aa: CASRGHRDQYF
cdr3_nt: TGTGCCAGCAGGGGTCATAGGGACCAGTACTTC

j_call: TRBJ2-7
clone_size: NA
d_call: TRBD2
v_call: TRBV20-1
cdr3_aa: CSGTSGSREQYF
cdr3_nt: TGCAGTGGTACTAGCGGTTCTAGGGAGCAGTACTTC

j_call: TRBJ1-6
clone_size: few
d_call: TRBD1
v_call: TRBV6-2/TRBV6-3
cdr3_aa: CASSPTGGRSPLHF
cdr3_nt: TGTGCCAGCAGCCCGACAGGGGGCCGATCACCCCTCCACTTT

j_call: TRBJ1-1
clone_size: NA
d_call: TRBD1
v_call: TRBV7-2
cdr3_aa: CASRPATGGLSEAFF
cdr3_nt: TGTGCCAGCAGACCGGCGACAGGGGGCTTGTCTGAAGCTTTCTTT

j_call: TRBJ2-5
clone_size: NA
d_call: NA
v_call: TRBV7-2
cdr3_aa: CASSLGPQETQYF
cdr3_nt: TGTGCCAGCAGCCTGGGTCCACAAGAGACCCAGTACTTC

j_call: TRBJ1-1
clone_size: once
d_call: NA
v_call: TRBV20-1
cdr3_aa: CSASLTDTTEAFF
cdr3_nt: TGCAGTGCTAGCCTGACAGATACCACTGAAGCTTTCTTT

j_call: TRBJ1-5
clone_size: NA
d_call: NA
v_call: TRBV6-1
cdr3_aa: CASSPSGTHQPQHF
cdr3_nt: TGTGCCAGCAGTCCGAGTGGGACCCATCAGCCCCAGCATTTT

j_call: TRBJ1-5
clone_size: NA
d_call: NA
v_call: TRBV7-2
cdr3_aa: CASSLGGGSNQPQHF
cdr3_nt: TGTGCCAGCAGCTTAGGGGGCGGGAGCAATCAGCCCCAGCATTTT

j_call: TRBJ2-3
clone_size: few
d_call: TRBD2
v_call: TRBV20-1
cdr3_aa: CSAISGSGTDTQYF
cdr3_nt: TGCAGTGCTATAAGCGGGAGTGGGACAGATACGCAGTATTTT

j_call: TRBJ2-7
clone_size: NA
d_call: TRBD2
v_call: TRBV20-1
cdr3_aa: CSAIRLAGGFYEQYF
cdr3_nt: TGCAGTGCTATTAGACTAGCGGGGGGTTTCTACGAGCAGTACTTC

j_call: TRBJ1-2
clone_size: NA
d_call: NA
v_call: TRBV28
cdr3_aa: CASSPPPTF
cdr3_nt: TGTGCCAGCAGCCCACCCCCCACCTTC

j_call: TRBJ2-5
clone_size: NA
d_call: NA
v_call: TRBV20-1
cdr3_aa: CSAKIPGRGQETQYF
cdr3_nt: TGCAGTGCCAAGATTCCGGGACGGGGCCAAGAGACCCAGTACTTC

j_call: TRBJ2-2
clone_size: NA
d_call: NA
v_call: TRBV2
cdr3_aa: CASSGEAGELFF
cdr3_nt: TGTGCCAGCAGTGGGGAGGCCGGGGAGCTGTTTTTT

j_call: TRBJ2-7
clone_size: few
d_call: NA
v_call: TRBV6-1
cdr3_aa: CASSPPTGSYEQYF
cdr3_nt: TGTGCCAGCAGCCCTCCGACAGGCTCCTACGAGCAGTACTTC

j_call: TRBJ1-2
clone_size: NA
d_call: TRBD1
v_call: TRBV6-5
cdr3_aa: CASSSGTGFYYGYTF
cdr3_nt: TGTGCCAGCAGTTCCGGGACAGGGTTTTACTATGGCTACACCTTC

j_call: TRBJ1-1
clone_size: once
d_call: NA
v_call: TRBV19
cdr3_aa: CASSPTRAGTEAFF
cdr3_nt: TGTGCCAGTAGTCCTACCCGGGCGGGCACTGAAGCTTTCTTT

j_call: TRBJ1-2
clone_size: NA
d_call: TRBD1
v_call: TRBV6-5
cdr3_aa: CASSYNRDRPYGYTF
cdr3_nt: TGTGCCAGCAGTTACAACCGGGACAGGCCCTATGGCTACACCTTC

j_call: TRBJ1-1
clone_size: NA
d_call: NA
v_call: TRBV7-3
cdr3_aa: CASSLTGRVGGHTEAFF
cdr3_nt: TGTGCCAGCAGCTTAACCGGGCGGGTGGGGGGACACACTGAAGCTTTCTTT

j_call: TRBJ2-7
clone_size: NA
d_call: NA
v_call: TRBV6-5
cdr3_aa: CASSYSTGTFYEQYF
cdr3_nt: TGTGCCAGCAGTTACTCGACGGGCACGTTCTACGAGCAGTACTTC

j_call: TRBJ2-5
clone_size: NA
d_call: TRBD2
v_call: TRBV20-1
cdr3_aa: CSARDGGAGETQYF
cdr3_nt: TGCAGTGCTAGAGACGGGGGGGCAGGAGAGACCCAGTACTTC

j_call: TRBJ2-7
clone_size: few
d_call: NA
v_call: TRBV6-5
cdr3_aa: CASSYTVENEQYF
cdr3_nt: TGTGCCAGCAGTTACACGGTGGAGAACGAGCAGTACTTC

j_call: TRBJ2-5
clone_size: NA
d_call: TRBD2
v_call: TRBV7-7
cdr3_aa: CASSLGLAGGETQYF
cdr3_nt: TGTGCCAGCAGCTTAGGGCTAGCGGGAGGAGAGACCCAGTACTTC

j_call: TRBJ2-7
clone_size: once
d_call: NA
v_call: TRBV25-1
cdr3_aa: CASSAMDSYEQYF
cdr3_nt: TGTGCCAGCAGTGCAATGGACAGCTACGAGCAGTACTTC

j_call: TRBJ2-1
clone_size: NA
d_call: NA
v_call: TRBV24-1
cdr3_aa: CATSDPKGGSYNEQFF
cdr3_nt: TGTGCCACCAGTGATCCTAAAGGGGGCTCCTACAATGAGCAGTTCTTC

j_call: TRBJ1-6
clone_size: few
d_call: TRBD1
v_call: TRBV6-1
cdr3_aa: CASRDRVSYNSPLHF
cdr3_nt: TGTGCCAGCAGGGACAGGGTCTCCTATAATTCACCCCTCCACTTT